A selection of T cell receptor beta chains follows, all from one sample in a study of blood T cells in healthy people across ages. TCRdb fed the 5' RACE reads into MiXCR, producing one record per CDR3 protein. This sample yields fewer than 900,000 distinct CDR3 sequences, of which 35% to 45% are seen a single time; 20% to 25% belongs to the top ten. Material: blood. The source is a woman aged 55-70 years in good health. The CDR3 runs from the conserved cysteine through the conserved F or W. A D gene is named only where the DNA matches it firmly. Part of the rows lack a size; the others show once, few, many or a class for expanded clones.

NA,TRBV27,NA,TRBJ2-6,CASSLKWGLSGANVLTF,TGTGCCAGCAGTTTAAAGTGGGGTCTCTCTGGGGCCAACGTCCTGACTTTC
NA,TRBV20-1,NA,TRBJ1-6,CSAREGRSGASPLHF,TGCAGTGCTAGAGAGGGACGCTCTGGGGCTTCACCCCTCCACTTT
NA,TRBV4-1,NA,TRBJ1-4,CASSQDPWPTNEKLFF,TGCGCCAGCAGCCAAGACCCGTGGCCAACTAATGAAAAACTGTTTTTT
once,TRBV4-2,TRBD2,TRBJ2-2,CASSQEGSGTTGELFF,TGTGCCAGCAGCCAAGAGGGGAGCGGGACCACCGGGGAGCTGTTTTTT
NA,TRBV7-6,TRBD1,TRBJ2-7,CASSSTYRGQGYEQYF,TGTGCCAGCAGCTCCACCTACAGGGGGCAAGGCTACGAGCAGTACTTC
NA,TRBV29-1,TRBD2,TRBJ2-7,CSATSGDAYEQYF,TGCAGCGCTACTAGCGGGGACGCCTACGAGCAGTACTTC
many,TRBV28,NA,TRBJ2-5,CASSWGRKETQYF,TGTGCCAGCAGTTGGGGACGCAAGGAGACCCAGTACTTC
NA,TRBV5-5,NA,TRBJ1-5,CASSPERGVNQPQHF,TGTGCCAGCAGCCCCGAGAGGGGGGTCAATCAGCCCCAGCATTTT
NA,TRBV3-1,NA,TRBJ1-6,CASSQFPFAATRGSYNSPLHF,TGTGCCAGCAGCCAATTTCCCTTCGCGGCAACCCGTGGATCCTATAATTCACCCCTCCACTTT
NA,TRBV29-1,NA,TRBJ2-2,CSTNGGLGTGELFF,TGCAGCACCAATGGCGGACTGGGCACCGGGGAGCTGTTTTTT
once,TRBV18,NA,TRBJ2-7,CASAQGRDEQYF,TGTGCCAGCGCACAAGGGCGGGACGAGCAGTACTTC
few,TRBV6-2/TRBV6-3,NA,TRBJ2-1,CASSYPLTRTYNEQFF,TGTGCCAGCAGTTACCCCCTGACTAGAACCTACAATGAGCAGTTCTTC
NA,TRBV6-5,TRBD2,TRBJ2-5,CASSYSGRAGLGETQYF,TGTGCCAGCAGTTACTCTGGTCGAGCGGGGCTGGGAGAGACCCAGTACTTC
few,TRBV6-6,TRBD2,TRBJ2-1,CASISGTGGNEQFF,TGTGCCAGCATCTCCGGGACGGGGGGCAATGAGCAGTTCTTC
NA,TRBV29-1,NA,TRBJ2-1,CSVDKGTKSYNEQFF,TGCAGCGTTGATAAGGGGACAAAATCATACAATGAGCAGTTCTTC
NA,TRBV9,NA,TRBJ1-2,CASTDTVSYGYTF,TGTGCCAGCACTGACACGGTTTCCTATGGCTACACCTTC
once,TRBV29-1,TRBD2,TRBJ2-5,CSVGLAGGIQETQYF,TGCAGCGTCGGACTAGCGGGGGGGATCCAAGAGACCCAGTACTTC
few,TRBV6-5,TRBD1,TRBJ1-2,CASSYRGQGLYGYTF,TGTGCCAGCAGTTACCGGGGACAGGGGCTCTATGGCTACACCTTC
few,TRBV7-8,TRBD1,TRBJ2-7,CASSLDRDSLYNEQYF,TGTGCCAGCAGCTTAGACCGGGACAGCTTATACAATGAGCAGTACTTC
many,TRBV29-1,NA,TRBJ1-2,CSVEDYGPLYTF,TGCAGCGTTGAAGATTACGGACCCCTCTACACCTTC
NA,TRBV9,NA,TRBJ1-2,CASSRSLYGYTF,TGTGCCAGCAGTAGGTCCCTCTATGGCTACACCTTC
few,TRBV20-1,NA,TRBJ2-7,CSARSVNEQYF,TGCAGTGCTAGATCCGTGAACGAGCAGTACTTC
few,TRBV5-1,TRBD2,TRBJ2-3,CASSSPLAGEADTQYF,TGCGCCAGCAGCTCGCCCCTAGCGGGGGAAGCAGATACGCAGTATTTT
NA,TRBV15,TRBD1,TRBJ1-2,CATSRTLVNTGQGAGYTF,TGTGCCACCAGCAGAACTCTCGTGAATACGGGACAGGGGGCTGGCTACACCTTC
NA,TRBV6-5,NA,TRBJ2-7,CASSYSRMGHEQYF,TGTGCCAGCAGTTACTCGAGAATGGGCCACGAGCAGTACTTC